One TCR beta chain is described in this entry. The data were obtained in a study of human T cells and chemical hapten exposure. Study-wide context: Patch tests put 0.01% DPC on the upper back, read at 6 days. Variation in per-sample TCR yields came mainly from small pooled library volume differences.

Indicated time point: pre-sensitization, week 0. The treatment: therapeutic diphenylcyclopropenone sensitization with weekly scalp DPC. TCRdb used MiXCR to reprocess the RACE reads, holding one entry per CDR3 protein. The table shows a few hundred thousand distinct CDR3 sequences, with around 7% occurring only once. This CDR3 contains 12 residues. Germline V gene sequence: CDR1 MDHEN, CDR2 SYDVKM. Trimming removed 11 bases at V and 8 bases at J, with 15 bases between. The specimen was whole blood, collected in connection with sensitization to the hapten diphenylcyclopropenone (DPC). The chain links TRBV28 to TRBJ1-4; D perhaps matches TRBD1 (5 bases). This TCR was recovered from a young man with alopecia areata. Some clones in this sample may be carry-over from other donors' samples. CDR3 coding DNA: TGTGCCTGGGGGTCTTTAGGCGAAAAACTGTTTTTT. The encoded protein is CAWGSLGEKLFF.